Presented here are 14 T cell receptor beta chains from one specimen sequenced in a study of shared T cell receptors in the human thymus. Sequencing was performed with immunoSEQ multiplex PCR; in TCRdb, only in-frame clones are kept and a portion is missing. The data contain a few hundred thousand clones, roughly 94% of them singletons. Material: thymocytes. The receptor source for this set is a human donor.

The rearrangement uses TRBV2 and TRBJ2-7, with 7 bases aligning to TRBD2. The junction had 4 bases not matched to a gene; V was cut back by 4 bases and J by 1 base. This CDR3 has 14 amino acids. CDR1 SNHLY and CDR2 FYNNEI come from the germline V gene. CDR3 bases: TGTGCCAGCAGTGGAGGAGCGGGATCCTACGAGCAGTACTTC. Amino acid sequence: CASSGGAGSYEQYF.

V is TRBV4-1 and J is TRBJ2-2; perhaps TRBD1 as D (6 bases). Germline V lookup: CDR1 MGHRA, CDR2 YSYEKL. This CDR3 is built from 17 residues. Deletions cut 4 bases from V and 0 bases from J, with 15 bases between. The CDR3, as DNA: TGCGCCAGCAGCCGGAAGGGGACAACACCGAACACCGGGGAGCTGTTTTTT. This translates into CASSRKGTTPNTGELFF.

CDR3 amino acids: CSVEVRQGWAGYTF. In DNA, the CDR3 is TGCAGCGTTGAAGTTCGGCAGGGGTGGGCGGGCTACACCTTC. The chain has TRBV29-1 and TRBJ1-2; possible D gene TRBD1, 6 bases. The CDR3 spans 14 residues. In germline, CDR1 is SQVTM, CDR2 ANQGSEA. V lost 1 base and J 8 bases, leaving 17 bases between the germline ends.

CDR3 sequence reads: CASSPQDRGYEQYF. CDR3 in DNA: TGTGCCAGCTCACCCCAGGATCGGGGCTACGAGCAGTACTTC. The chain joins TRBV18 to TRBJ2-7, with D possibly TRBD2 on 5 matching bases. Deletions cut 3 bases from V and 3 bases from J, with 12 bases between. The CDR3 length is 14 residues. Germline V gives CDR1 KGHSH, CDR2 LQKENI.

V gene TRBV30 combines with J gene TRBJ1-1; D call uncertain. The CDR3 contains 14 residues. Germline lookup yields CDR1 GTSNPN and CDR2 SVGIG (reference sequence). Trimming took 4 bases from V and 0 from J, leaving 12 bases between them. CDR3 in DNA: TGTGCCTGGACCTATGGGCTTATGAACACTGAAGCTTTCTTT. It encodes CAWTYGLMNTEAFF.

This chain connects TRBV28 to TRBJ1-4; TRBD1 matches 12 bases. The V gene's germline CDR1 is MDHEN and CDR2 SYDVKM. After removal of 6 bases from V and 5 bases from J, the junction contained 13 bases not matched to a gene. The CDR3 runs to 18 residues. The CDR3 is CASSRRFTGTGGNEKLFF. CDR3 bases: TGTGCCAGCAGCAGACGCTTTACCGGGACAGGGGGCAATGAAAAACTGTTTTTT.

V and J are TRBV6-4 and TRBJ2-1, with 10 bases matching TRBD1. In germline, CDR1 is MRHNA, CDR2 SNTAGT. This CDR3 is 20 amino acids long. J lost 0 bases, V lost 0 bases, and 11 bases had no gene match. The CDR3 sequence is CASSDSRGGTGAGSYNEQFF. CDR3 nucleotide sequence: TGTGCCAGCAGTGACTCGAGGGGGGGGACAGGGGCCGGCTCCTACAATGAGCAGTTCTTC.

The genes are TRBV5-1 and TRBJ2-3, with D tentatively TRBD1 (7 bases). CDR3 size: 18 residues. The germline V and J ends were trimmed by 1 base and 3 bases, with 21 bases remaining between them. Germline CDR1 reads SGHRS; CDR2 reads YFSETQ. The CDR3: CASSLIRRDRNTTDTQYF. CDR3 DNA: TGCGCCAGCAGCTTGATCCGGCGGGACAGAAATACGACAGATACGCAGTATTTT.

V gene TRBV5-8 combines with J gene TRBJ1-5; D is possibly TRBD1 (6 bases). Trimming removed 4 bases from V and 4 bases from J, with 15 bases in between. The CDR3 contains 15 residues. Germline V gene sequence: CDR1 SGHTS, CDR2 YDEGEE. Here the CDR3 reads CASSVAQGPNQPQHF. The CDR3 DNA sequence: TGTGCCAGCAGCGTTGCACAGGGACCAAATCAGCCCCAGCATTTT.

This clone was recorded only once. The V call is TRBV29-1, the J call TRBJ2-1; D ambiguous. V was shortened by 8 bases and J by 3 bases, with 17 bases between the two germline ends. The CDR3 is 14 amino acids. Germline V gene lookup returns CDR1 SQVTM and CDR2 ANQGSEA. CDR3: CSLPSVKGYNEQFF. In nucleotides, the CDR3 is TGCAGCCTCCCCAGCGTCAAGGGCTACAATGAGCAGTTCTTC.

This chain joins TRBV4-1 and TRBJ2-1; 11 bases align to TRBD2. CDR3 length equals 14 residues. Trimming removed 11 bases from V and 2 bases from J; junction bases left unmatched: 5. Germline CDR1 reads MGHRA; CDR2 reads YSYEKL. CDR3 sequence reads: CAVSGRAPYNEQFF. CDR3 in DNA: TGCGCCGTTAGCGGGAGGGCCCCCTACAATGAGCAGTTCTTC.

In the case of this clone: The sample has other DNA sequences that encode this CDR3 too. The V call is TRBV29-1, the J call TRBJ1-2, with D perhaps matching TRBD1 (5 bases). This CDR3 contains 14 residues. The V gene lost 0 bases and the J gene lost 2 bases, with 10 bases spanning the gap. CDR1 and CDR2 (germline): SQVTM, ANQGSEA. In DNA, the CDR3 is TGCAGCGTTGAAGATCGCGCAGGGAACTATGGCTACACCTTC. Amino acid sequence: CSVEDRAGNYGYTF.

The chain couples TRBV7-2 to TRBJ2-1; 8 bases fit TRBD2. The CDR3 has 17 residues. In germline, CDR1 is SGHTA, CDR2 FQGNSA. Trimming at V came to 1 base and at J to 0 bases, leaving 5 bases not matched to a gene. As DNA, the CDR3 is TGTGCCAGCAGCTTAGTTCCCGGGACTAGCTCCTACAATGAGCAGTTCTTC. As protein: CASSLVPGTSSYNEQFF.

The CDR3 reads CASSLLTSAFPYNEQFF. CDR3 sequence (DNA): TGCGCCAGCAGCTTGTTGACTAGCGCGTTCCCCTACAATGAGCAGTTCTTC. The chain combines TRBV5-1 with TRBJ2-1; 8 nucleotides align to TRBD2. The CDR3 spans 17 residues. CDR1 is SGHRS and CDR2 is YFSETQ in the germline V gene. With 1 base clipped from V and 2 bases from J, the junction kept 8 bases outside the gene matches. Using reference TRBV5-1 and TRBJ2-1 for the parts outside the CDR3, the full variable domain is KAGVTQTPRYLIKTRGQQVTLSCSPISGHRSVSWYQQTPGQGLQFLFEYFSETQRNKGNFPGRFSGRQFSNSRSEMNVSTLELGDSALYLCASSLLTSAFPYNEQFFGPGTRLTVL.